These 18 T cell receptor beta chains originate from one sample sequenced in a study of T cells in Graves' hyperthyroidism and ophthalmopathy (dated by TCRdb to about 2019). Library generation was performed with multiplex PCR. Instrument used: Illumina HiSeq 2000. Amplification of TCR beta CDR3 regions was carried out from RNA transcripts. The TCR CDR3 was subjected to a first round of RT-PCR using the HTBI primer set and the Qiagen OneStep RT-PCR kit. TCRdb reanalyzed the raw reads on its own, using fastp at Q25 for trimming and MiXCR for clone calling, and kept in-frame beta chains. A single entry per CDR3 protein holds the most common genes and DNA from its merged rows. The sample table shows about 350,000 distinct CDR3 sequences, and 14% are seen once. The ten biggest clones cover under 30% of the sample. The material sequenced was blood. All receptors come from a woman aged 25 to 39 with Graves' hyperthyroidism.

This clonotype showed up many times. One end of the junction varies from germline; a read error may be responsible. The rearrangement links TRBV11-2 to TRBJ2-3, with 8 positions matching TRBD2. The CDR3 has 13 residues. CDR1 and CDR2 from the germline V gene are SGHAT and FQNNGV. This CDR3 is CATSGGIADTQYF. CDR3 nucleotide sequence: TGTGCCACCAGCGGGGGTATCGCAGATACGCAGTATTTT.

There are many counts of this clonotype. The rearrangement uses TRBV29-1 and TRBJ2-7, with 12 positions matching TRBD2. V trimming: 3 bases; J trimming: 0 bases; junction bases outside the gene matches: 0. The CDR3 has 14 residues. CDR1 is SQVTM, CDR2 ANQGSEA, per germline. The CDR3 region is CSVETSGSSYEQYF. The DNA of the CDR3 is TGCAGCGTTGAGACTAGCGGGAGCTCCTACGAGCAGTACTTC.

This clonotype occurred once. V is TRBV4-3 and J is TRBJ2-2; no clear D. CDR1 and CDR2 (germline): LGHNA, YSLEER. This CDR3 has 16 amino acids. V lost 2 bases to trimming and J lost 5 bases, with 15 bases between them. This CDR3 is CASSQRKSSGTGELFF. CDR3 nucleotides: TGCGCCAGCAGCCAACGCAAATCCTCCGGGACCGGGGAGCTGTTTTTT.

This clonotype was observed at least ten times. The chain uses TRBV20-1 and TRBJ2-7; D unresolved. This CDR3 is 13 amino acids long. CDR1 and CDR2 from the germline V gene are DFQATT and SNEGSKA (reference sequence). V was shortened by 0 bases and J by 2 bases, with 8 bases between the two germline ends. The CDR3 DNA reads TGCAGTGCTAGAGAGGGCATTACCTACGAGCAGTACTTC. Translated: CSAREGITYEQYF.

At least ten counts were recorded for this clonotype. The chain couples TRBV9 to TRBJ2-5; no definite D call. Trimming cost V 0 bases and J 7 bases, with 13 bases left between them. Looked up from germline, CDR1 is SGDLS and CDR2 is YYNGEE. The CDR3 is 14 residues long. CDR3 nucleotide sequence: TGTGCCAGCAGCGTAGGGGATAGGTCGGGGACCCAGTACTTC. It translates to CASSVGDRSGTQYF.

The V and J genes are TRBV24-1 and TRBJ2-5, with D maybe TRBD1 (5 bases). The germline V and J ends were trimmed by 3 bases and 7 bases, with 8 bases remaining between them. The germline gives CDR1 KGHDR, CDR2 SFDVKD. The CDR3 covers 12 residues. The CDR3 loop reads CATSDAQGTQYF. CDR3 nucleotide sequence: TGTGCCACCAGTGATGCTCAGGGGACCCAGTACTTC.

The sample holds many counts of this clonotype. J is TRBJ2-7 and V is TRBV28; weak D call: TRBD2 (5 bases). This CDR3 region has 14 residues. Trimming removed 2 bases at V and 2 bases at J, with 10 bases between. Per the germline V gene, CDR1 is MDHEN and CDR2 is SYDVKM. The CDR3 region has the DNA TGTGCCAGCAGTTTAGGGAGCCGGACCTACGAGCAGTACTTC. Translating gives CASSLGSRTYEQYF.

As regards this clonotype: This is likely a read error, given that the CDR3 carries no conserved phenylalanine or tryptophan at its end. The rearrangement uses TRBV2 and TRBJ2-1, with 8 bases that match TRBD1. J lost 4 bases, V lost 1 base, and 0 bases had no gene match. This CDR3 is built from 14 residues. Germline CDR1 reads SNHLY; CDR2 reads FYNNEI. The CDR3 region is CASSEGQGYNEQFL. CDR3 nucleotides: TGTGCCAGCAGTGAAGGACAGGGGTACAATGAGCAGTTCCTC.

This clonotype was seen a few times. The chain is built from TRBV2 and TRBJ2-1; 8 bases line up with TRBD2. The germline V gene has CDR1 SNHLY and CDR2 FYNNEI. The CDR3 length is 14 residues. The trim removed 4 bases at V and 6 bases at J, leaving 5 bases unmatched. This chain's CDR3 is CASSAGLATNEQFF. The CDR3 nucleotides read TGTGCCAGCAGTGCTGGACTAGCCACCAATGAGCAGTTCTTC. The complete variable domain, with remaining parts taken from reference TRBV2 and TRBJ2-1, reads EPEVTQTPSHQVTQMGQEVILRCVPISNHLYFYWYRQILGQKVEFLVSFYNNEISEKSEIFDDQFSVERPDGSNFTLKIRSTKLEDSAMYFCASSAGLATNEQFFGPGTRLTVL.

In regard to this clonotype: A much bigger clone sits one base away, suggesting this may be a read error. CDR3 sequence (DNA): TGTGCCAGCAGCCAGAGGGTCTCCTACGGGCAGTACTTC. Protein product: CASSQRVSYGQYF. The chain employs TRBV28 and TRBJ2-7, with a tentative D call TRBD2 (5 bases). From germline, CDR1 is MDHEN and CDR2 SYDVKM. CDR3 length equals 13 residues.

This clonotype was seen only a few times. The J gene is TRBJ2-1, the V gene TRBV11-3; 14 nucleotides match TRBD2. This CDR3 spans 18 amino acids. Losses at the gene ends were 4 bases for V and 5 bases for J; bases not matched to a gene: 10. Germline lookup yields CDR1 SGHNT and CDR2 YENEEA. CDR3 nucleotide sequence: TGTGCCAGCAGCTCATCCGGGACTAGCGGGGGCCAGAACAATGAGCAGTTCTTC. Its translation is CASSSSGTSGGQNNEQFF.

This clonotype came up a few times. Germline and junction disagree at one end, which may indicate a read error. The rearrangement uses TRBV7-7 and TRBJ2-3; TRBD1 aligns across 7 bases. From germline, CDR1 is SSHAT and CDR2 FNYEAQ (reference sequence). This CDR3 has 13 amino acids. The CDR3 DNA is TGTGCTAGCAGCCTGGGACAGTTAGATACGCAGTATTTT. It translates to CASSLGQLDTQYF. The complete variable domain, with remaining parts taken from reference TRBV7-7 and TRBJ2-3, reads GAGVSQSPRYKVTKRGQDVTLRCDPISSHATLYWYQQALGQGPEFLTYFNYEAQPDKSGLPSDRFSAERPEGSISTLTIQRTEQRDSAMYRCASSLGQLDTQYFGPGTRLTVL.

At least ten counts were recorded for this clonotype. The chain carries TRBV12-3 or TRBV12-4 and TRBJ2-5, with D unresolved. V was clipped by 6 bases and J by 5 bases, with 10 bases between them. CDR3 size: 12 residues. CDR3 region: CASSPFQETQYF. CDR3 DNA sequence: TGTGCCAGCAGCCCATTCCAGGAGACCCAGTACTTC.

The chain is built from TRBV4-3 and TRBJ2-1; the D is unclear. With 1 base removed from V and 2 bases from J, the gap between germline ends came to 9 bases. Germline-derived CDR1 and CDR2 are LGHNA and YSLEER. The CDR3 is 15 amino acids. This CDR3 reads CASSQVKVTYNEQFF. The CDR3 DNA is TGCGCCAGCAGCCAAGTTAAGGTTACCTACAATGAGCAGTTCTTC.

This clonotype has more than one count but fewer than ten. The V and J genes are TRBV30 and TRBJ1-4, with D perhaps TRBD1 (5 bases). CDR1 GTSNPN and CDR2 SVGIG come from the germline V gene (reference sequence). This CDR3 spans 12 amino acids. Trimming removed 7 bases at V and 7 bases at J, with 13 bases between. CDR3: CAFGAVSEKLFF. DNA of the CDR3: TGTGCCTTTGGGGCTGTAAGTGAAAAACTGTTTTTT.

This clonotype was recorded many times. This chain joins TRBV20-1 and TRBJ1-5; 8 bases align to TRBD1. V gave up 3 bases and J gave up 9 bases; unmatched junction bases: 13. This CDR3 is built from 15 residues. The germline gives CDR1 DFQATT, CDR2 SNEGSKA (reference sequence). Written as DNA, the CDR3 is TGCAGTGCTAGGGGGGACAGGACGCCCGGGGGGCCCCAGCATTTT. Translated: CSARGDRTPGGPQHF.

This clonotype was picked up many times. J is TRBJ1-4 and V is TRBV6-1; D not resolved. CDR1 and CDR2 (germline): MNHNS, SASEGT. The CDR3 runs to 15 residues. V dropped 6 bases and J dropped 0 bases, with 11 bases sitting between them. CDR3 coding DNA: TGTGCCAGCAGCGTAGACCGGTCAACTAATGAAAAACTGTTTTTT. Its protein product is CASSVDRSTNEKLFF.

The table lists this clonotype with a few counts. The rearrangement joins TRBV11-2 to TRBJ2-1; perhaps TRBD2 as D (7 bases). The CDR3 totals 16 residues. Deletions cut 8 bases from V and 6 bases from J, with 23 bases between. CDR1 SGHAT and CDR2 FQNNGV come from the germline V gene. CDR3 DNA sequence: TGTGCCAGCCGGGACATGAAAGGACTAGTCAGCAATGAGCAGTTCTTC. The encoded protein is CASRDMKGLVSNEQFF.